The rows below give T cell receptor beta chains drawn from one sample of a study of response to subunit inactivated influenza vaccine. TCRdb re-called the RT-PCR reads through MiXCR, storing one row per CDR3 protein. This sample has hundreds of thousands of distinct CDR3 sequences, with 12% found just once. Source: PBMCs from blood, taken on the day of vaccination. The origin of the receptors is a man aged 45 to 65 who received an inactivated influenza vaccine. The CDR3 runs from the conserved cysteine through the conserved F or W. Fields, in order: V gene, D gene, J gene, clone size, CDR3 DNA, CDR3 protein. A D gene is named only where the DNA matches it firmly. The size of a clone is reported for some rows only, either as once, few or many, or as a class for expanded clones.

TRBV6-2/TRBV6-3,-,TRBJ1-1,many,TGTGCCAGCAAGCTTTCAGCGAACACTGAAGCTTTCTTT,CASKLSANTEAFF
TRBV11-3,TRBD2,TRBJ2-3,-,TGTGCCAGCGCCCCGGGGTGGCGGGAGAAAACAGATACGCAGTATTTT,CASAPGWREKTDTQYF
TRBV11-2,TRBD2,TRBJ2-1,many,TGTGCCAGCAGCTGGACTAGCGGGAGGGCCGCCTACAATGAGCAGTTCTTC,CASSWTSGRAAYNEQFF
TRBV4-3,-,TRBJ2-7,few,TGCGCCAGCAGCCAAGTGGCGGGCGCTTACGAGCAGTACTTC,CASSQVAGAYEQYF
TRBV7-8,TRBD2,TRBJ2-2,-,TGTGCCAGCAGCTTACTAGCGGGGGGGGTGAACACCGGGGAGCTGTTTTTT,CASSLLAGGVNTGELFF
TRBV4-1,TRBD1,TRBJ2-2,-,TGCGCCAGCAGCACCCGACCGAGGACAGGGGGCAGCAACGGGGAGCTGTTTTTT,CASSTRPRTGGSNGELFF
TRBV4-1,-,TRBJ2-7,many,TGCGCCAGCAGCCAACTAGACAGGTTTTACGAGCAGTACTTC,CASSQLDRFYEQYF
TRBV27,TRBD2,TRBJ2-7,few,TGTGCCAGCAGTTTAACTGCGTCCGGGACTAGCCGATCCTACGAGCAGTACTTC,CASSLTASGTSRSYEQYF
TRBV5-1,-,TRBJ1-2,-,TGCGCCAGCAGCCCGGAGGGGATTGGTGGCTACACCTTC,CASSPEGIGGYTF
TRBV30,-,TRBJ1-5,-,TGTGCCTGGAGCCCAGGGTGGGCTCAGCCCCAGCATTTT,CAWSPGWAQPQHF
TRBV5-1,-,TRBJ2-7,few,TGCGCCAGCAGATTAGCTTTTAGGGCTAGCGTCTACGAGCAGTACTTC,CASRLAFRASVYEQYF
TRBV20-1,-,TRBJ1-1,few,TGCAGTGCGAACGACGGGGTAAACACTGAAGCTTTCTTT,CSANDGVNTEAFF
TRBV5-1,-,TRBJ2-3,many,TGCGCCAGCAGCTTGGTCGGAGATACGCAGTATTTT,CASSLVGDTQYF
TRBV7-9,-,TRBJ2-5,-,TGTGCCAGCACCTTCCTCTCGGGGAAAGAGACCCAGTACTTC,CASTFLSGKETQYF
TRBV7-9,TRBD2,TRBJ2-1,few,TGTGCCAGCAGCTACAAAGGTGGCGGGAGCAATGAGCAGTTCTTC,CASSYKGGGSNEQFF
TRBV7-2,TRBD2,TRBJ2-1,-,TGTGCCAGCAGCAACTTCCCGACTAGCGGGGGGTACAATGAGCAGTTCTTC,CASSNFPTSGGYNEQFF
TRBV9,-,TRBJ2-7,few,TGTGCCAGCAGCGTAGAGGCATACTGGTCCTACGAGCAGTACTTC,CASSVEAYWSYEQYF
TRBV18,-,TRBJ1-5,-,TGTGCCAGCTCACCAGGGACCGATGGCAATCAGCCCCAGCATTTT,CASSPGTDGNQPQHF